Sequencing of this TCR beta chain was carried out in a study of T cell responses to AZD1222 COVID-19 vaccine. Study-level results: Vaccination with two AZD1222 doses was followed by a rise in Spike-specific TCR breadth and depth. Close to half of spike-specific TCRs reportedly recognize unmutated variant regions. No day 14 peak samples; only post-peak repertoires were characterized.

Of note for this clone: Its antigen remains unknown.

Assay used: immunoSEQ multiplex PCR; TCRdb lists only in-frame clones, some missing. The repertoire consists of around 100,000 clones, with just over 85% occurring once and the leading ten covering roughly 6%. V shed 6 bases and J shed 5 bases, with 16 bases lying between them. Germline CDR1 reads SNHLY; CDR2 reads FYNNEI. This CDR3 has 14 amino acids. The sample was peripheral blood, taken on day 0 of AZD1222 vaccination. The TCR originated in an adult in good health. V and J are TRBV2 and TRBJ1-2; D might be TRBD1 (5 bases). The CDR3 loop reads CASSQGAGGYGYTF. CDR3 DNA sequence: TGTGCCAGCAGCCAAGGCGCGGGGGGATATGGCTACACCTTC.